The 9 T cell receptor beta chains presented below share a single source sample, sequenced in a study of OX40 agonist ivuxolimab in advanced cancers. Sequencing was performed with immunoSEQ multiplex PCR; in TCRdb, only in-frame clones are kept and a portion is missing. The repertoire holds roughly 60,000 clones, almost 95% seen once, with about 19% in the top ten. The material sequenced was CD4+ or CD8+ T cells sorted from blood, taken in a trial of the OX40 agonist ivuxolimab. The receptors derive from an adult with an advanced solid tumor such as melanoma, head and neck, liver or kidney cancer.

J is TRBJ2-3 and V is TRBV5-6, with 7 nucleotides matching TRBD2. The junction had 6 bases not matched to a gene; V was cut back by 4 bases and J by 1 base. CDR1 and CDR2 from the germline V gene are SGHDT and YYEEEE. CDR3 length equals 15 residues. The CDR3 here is CASSRTLAGTDTQYF. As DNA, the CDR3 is TGTGCCAGCAGCCGGACTCTAGCGGGCACAGATACGCAGTATTTT. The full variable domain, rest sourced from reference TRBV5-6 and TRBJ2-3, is DAGVTQSPTHLIKTRGQQVTLRCSPKSGHDTVSWYQQALGQGPQFIFQYYEEEERQRGNFPDRFSGHQFPNYSSELNVNALLLGDSALYLCASSRTLAGTDTQYFGPGTRLTVL.

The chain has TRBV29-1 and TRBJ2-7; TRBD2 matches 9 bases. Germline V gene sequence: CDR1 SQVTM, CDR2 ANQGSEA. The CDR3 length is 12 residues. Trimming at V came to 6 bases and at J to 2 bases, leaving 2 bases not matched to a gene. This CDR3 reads CSVVAGAYEQYF. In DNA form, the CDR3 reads TGCAGCGTGGTAGCGGGGGCCTACGAGCAGTACTTC.

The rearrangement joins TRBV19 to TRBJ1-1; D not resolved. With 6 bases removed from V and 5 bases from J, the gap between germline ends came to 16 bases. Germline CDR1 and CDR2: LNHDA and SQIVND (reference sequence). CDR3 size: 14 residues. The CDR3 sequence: CASRPGEPWTEAFF. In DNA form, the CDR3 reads TGTGCCAGTAGACCTGGAGAACCGTGGACTGAAGCTTTCTTT.

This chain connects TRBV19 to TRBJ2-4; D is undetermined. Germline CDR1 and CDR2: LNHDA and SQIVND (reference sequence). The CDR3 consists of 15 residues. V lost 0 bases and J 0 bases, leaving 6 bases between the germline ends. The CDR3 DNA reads TGTGCCAGTAGTATAGATTTACTAGCCAAAAACATTCAGTACTTC. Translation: CASSIDLLAKNIQYF.

This CDR3 is CASSRDYNEQFF. In DNA form, the CDR3 reads TGTGCCAGTAGTCGGGACTACAATGAGCAGTTCTTC. The V call is TRBV19, the J call TRBJ2-1; D is possibly TRBD2 (5 bases). The length of the CDR3 is 12 residues. Looked up from germline, CDR1 is LNHDA and CDR2 is SQIVND (reference sequence). V was pared by 5 bases and J by 3 bases, with 5 bases between.

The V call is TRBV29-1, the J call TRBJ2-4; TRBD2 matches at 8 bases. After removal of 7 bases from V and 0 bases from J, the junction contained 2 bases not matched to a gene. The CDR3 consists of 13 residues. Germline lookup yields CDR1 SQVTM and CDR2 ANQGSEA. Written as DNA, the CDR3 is TGCAGCGATAGCGGGGTAGCCAAAAACATTCAGTACTTC. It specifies CSDSGVAKNIQYF. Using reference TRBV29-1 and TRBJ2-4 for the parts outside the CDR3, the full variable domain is SAVISQKPSRDICQRGTSLTIQCQVDSQVTMMFWYRQQPGQSLTLIATANQGSEATYESGFVIDKFPISRPNLTFSTLTVSNMSPEDSSIYLCSDSGVAKNIQYFGAGTRLSVL.

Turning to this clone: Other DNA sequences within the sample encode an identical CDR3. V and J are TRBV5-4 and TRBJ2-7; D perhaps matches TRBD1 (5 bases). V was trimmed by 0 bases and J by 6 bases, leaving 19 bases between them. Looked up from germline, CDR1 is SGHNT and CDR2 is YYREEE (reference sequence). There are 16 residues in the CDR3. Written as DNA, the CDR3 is TGTGCCAGCAGCTTGGTGGGTGGGCAGGGCTGGGGCGAGCAGTACTTC. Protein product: CASSLVGGQGWGEQYF.

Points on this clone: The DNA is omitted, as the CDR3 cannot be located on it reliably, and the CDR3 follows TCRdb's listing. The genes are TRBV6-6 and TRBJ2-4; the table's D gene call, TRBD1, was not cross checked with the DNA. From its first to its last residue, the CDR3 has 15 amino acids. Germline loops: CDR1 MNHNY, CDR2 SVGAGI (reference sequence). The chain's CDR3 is CASSSSDRELDIQYF.

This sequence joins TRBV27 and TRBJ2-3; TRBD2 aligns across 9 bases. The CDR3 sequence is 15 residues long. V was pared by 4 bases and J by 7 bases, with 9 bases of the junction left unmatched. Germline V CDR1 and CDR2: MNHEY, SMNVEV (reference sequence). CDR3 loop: CASSSVSGSVNTQYF. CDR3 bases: TGTGCCAGCAGTTCGGTTAGCGGGAGTGTAAATACGCAGTATTTT.